Following are 22 T cell receptor beta chains from one sample sequenced in a study of T cells in Graves' hyperthyroidism and ophthalmopathy (dated by TCRdb to the late 2010s). The receptor library was made with multiplex PCR. The reads were generated on an Illumina HiSeq 2000. TCR beta CDR3 regions were amplified from RNA transcripts. For the first round of RT-PCR on the TCR CDR3, the HTBI primer set was used together with the Qiagen OneStep RT-PCR kit. The public reads were reanalyzed by TCRdb: fastp trimming at Q25, MiXCR alignment, in-frame beta chains only. All rows with the same CDR3 protein become a single entry with the most common DNA and genes. The sample records some 300,000 distinct CDR3 sequences, about 14% of which are singletons. The ten biggest clones cover approximately 7.8% of the sample. The sample comprised blood. These receptors were collected from a woman aged 30 to 39 with Graves' hyperthyroidism that later progressed to Graves' ophthalmopathy.

This clonotype was seen a handful of times. One end of the junction is discordant with germline, which a read error may explain. The chain recombines TRBV6-2 or TRBV6-3 with TRBJ2-3; tentatively, D is TRBD2 (6 bases). Germline V gene sequence: CDR1 MNHEY, CDR2 SVGEGT. The length of the CDR3 is 15 residues. CDR3 sequence reads: CASSYSGTSTGTQYF. The CDR3, as DNA: TGTGCCAGCAGTTACTCGGGAACTAGCACAGGTACGCAGTATTTT.

The genes are TRBV6-1 and TRBJ1-2, with TRBD1 as a possible D gene (5 bases). The V end was cut by 8 bases, the J end by 4 bases, with 8 bases between. CDR3 length: 11 residues. Germline V CDR1 and CDR2: MNHNS, SASEGT. The CDR3 DNA sequence: TGTGCCAGCGGGGGAGGCTATGGCTACACCTTC. Protein product: CASGGGYGYTF.

This CDR3 is CASSLGLAGRTGELFF. The CDR3 region has the DNA TGTGCCAGCAGCTTAGGGCTAGCGGGACGAACCGGGGAGCTGTTTTTT. This chain links TRBV7-3 with TRBJ2-2; 9 nucleotides agree with TRBD2. CDR3 length equals 16 residues. V shed 2 bases and J 5 bases; nucleotides not matched to a gene: 6. CDR1 is SGHTA, CDR2 FQGTGA, per germline. Full variable domain (outside the CDR3, taken from reference TRBV7-3 and TRBJ2-2): GAGVSQTPSNKVTEKGKYVELRCDPISGHTALYWYRQSLGQGPEFLIYFQGTGAADDSGLPNDRFFAVRPEGSVSTLKIQRTERGDSAVYLCASSLGLAGRTGELFFGEGSRLTVL.

This clonotype was picked up many times. This sequence joins TRBV12-3 or TRBV12-4 and TRBJ2-5; no reliable D call. This CDR3 is 13 amino acids long. With 7 bases removed from V and 4 bases from J, the gap between germline ends came to 13 bases. The CDR3 here is CASTQSTAETQYF. The CDR3 DNA sequence: TGTGCCAGCACTCAGAGCACGGCAGAGACCCAGTACTTC.

This clonotype occurred a few times. The chain is built from TRBV6-1 and TRBJ1-2; the D is unclear. This CDR3 comprises 13 residues. Germline assignment: CDR1 MNHNS and CDR2 SASEGT. Trimming took off 0 bases at V and 4 bases at J, with 6 bases between the two ends. The CDR3 sequence: CASSEALIYGYTF. The CDR3 DNA follows: TGTGCCAGCAGTGAAGCCCTAATCTATGGCTACACCTTC.

This clonotype was detected ten times or more. The V call is TRBV3-1, the J call TRBJ2-5; D call uncertain. CDR1 LGHDT and CDR2 YNNKEL come from the germline V gene (reference sequence). CDR3 size: 12 residues. The ends were cut back, 1 base at V and 3 bases at J, with 3 bases in the middle. This CDR3 reads CASSQVKETQYF. The CDR3 nucleotides read TGTGCCAGCAGCCAAGTGAAAGAGACCCAGTACTTC.

In this sample, this clonotype turned up a few times. This chain joins TRBV6-1 and TRBJ1-4; 9 bases map to TRBD1. V shed 5 bases, J shed 8 bases, and the junction held 6 bases outside the gene matches. The CDR3 covers 14 residues. The germline gives CDR1 MNHNS, CDR2 SASEGT. The CDR3 region is CASSRTGEAEKLFF. The CDR3 DNA reads TGTGCCAGCAGTAGGACAGGGGAGGCGGAAAAACTGTTTTTT.

This clonotype was recorded a few times. The V gene is TRBV5-6, the J gene TRBJ2-3, with 9 positions matching TRBD2. Germline CDR1 is SGHDT and CDR2 is YYEEEE. V was clipped by 2 bases and J by 5 bases; unmatched bases: 6. The CDR3 consists of 15 residues. This chain's CDR3 is CASSFGTSFVDTQYF. CDR3 nucleotide sequence: TGTGCCAGCAGCTTCGGGACTAGCTTTGTAGATACGCAGTATTTT.

The sample holds many counts of this clonotype. The chain carries TRBV5-1 and TRBJ1-1; D may be TRBD1 (6 bases). This CDR3 has 16 residues. The ends were cut back, 4 bases at V and 3 bases at J, with 19 bases in the middle. Germline V CDR1 and CDR2: SGHRS, YFSETQ. The CDR3 spells CASSPSLAGVYTEAFF. The DNA of the CDR3 is TGCGCCAGCAGCCCGAGCCTGGCAGGGGTGTACACTGAAGCTTTCTTT.

Many counts were recorded for this clonotype. The V call is TRBV2, the J call TRBJ2-7; TRBD2 matches at 8 bases. Germline CDR1 and CDR2: SNHLY and FYNNEI. V gave up 6 bases and J gave up 4 bases; unmatched junction bases: 11. The CDR3 has 15 amino acids. DNA for the CDR3: TGTGCCAGCAGCCAAAGTGAGGGGACTAGTTACGAGCAGTACTTC. Protein sequence: CASSQSEGTSYEQYF.

Many counts were recorded for this clonotype. The gene calls are TRBV7-2 and TRBJ2-7, with 11 bases lining up with TRBD1. Germline lookup yields CDR1 SGHTA and CDR2 FQGNSA. The length of the CDR3 is 15 residues. The junction had 10 bases not matched to a gene; V was cut back by 5 bases and J by 7 bases. CDR3 DNA sequence: TGTGCCAGCAGCCCCCCCGGGACAGGGGGTAGGGAGCAGTACTTC. As protein: CASSPPGTGGREQYF.

This clonotype was seen at least ten times. The CDR3 reads CASSILGTENTEAFF. CDR3 bases: TGTGCCAGTAGTATCCTAGGGACAGAGAACACTGAAGCTTTCTTT. The gene calls are TRBV19 and TRBJ1-1; TRBD1 matches 7 bases. CDR3 length: 15 amino acids. Trimming removed 3 bases from V and 1 base from J; junction bases left unmatched: 5. CDR1 is LNHDA, CDR2 SQIVND, per germline (reference sequence).

The rearrangement uses TRBV10-3 and TRBJ1-1; perhaps TRBD1 as D (6 bases). Trimming stripped 9 bases from V and 8 bases from J, with 16 bases between. The CDR3 is 12 residues long. The germline gives CDR1 ENHRY, CDR2 SYGVKD. The CDR3 DNA reads as TGTGCCATTCGGGATACAGGGACCGAAGCTTTCTTT. Amino acid sequence: CAIRDTGTEAFF.

This clonotype has only a few counts. The chain links TRBV19 to TRBJ2-5; D is possibly TRBD2 (6 bases). The CDR3 runs 16 residues. Germline V lookup: CDR1 LNHDA, CDR2 SQIVND (reference sequence). Trimming took off 2 bases at V and 9 bases at J, with 22 bases between the two ends. The CDR3 DNA sequence: TGTGCCAGTAGTATATCGCCGGGCTGGAGGGGAAAGCCCCAGTACTTC. Amino acid sequence: CASSISPGWRGKPQYF.

The chain carries TRBV6-1 and TRBJ2-3; D remains ambiguous. Germline V gene sequence: CDR1 MNHNS, CDR2 SASEGT. The CDR3 extends over 10 amino acids. Trimming cost V 4 bases and J 13 bases, with 9 bases left between them. The CDR3 DNA is TGTGCCAGCAGTGTCGGTGAGAAGTATTTT. It translates to CASSVGEKYF.

This clonotype was counted at least ten times. The J gene is TRBJ2-7, the V gene TRBV28; a weak D match, TRBD1 (5 bases). The germline V gene has CDR1 MDHEN and CDR2 SYDVKM. The CDR3 spans 12 residues. Trimming removed 3 bases from V and 4 bases from J, with 7 bases in between. In DNA form, the CDR3 reads TGTGCCAGCAGTTTGCCAGGGTACGAGCAGTACTTC. Protein: CASSLPGYEQYF.

The chain links TRBV24-1 to TRBJ2-1; 12 bases line up with TRBD2. After removal of 6 bases from V and 9 bases from J, the junction contained 5 bases not matched to a gene. This CDR3 has 14 amino acids. Germline lookup yields CDR1 KGHDR and CDR2 SFDVKD. The CDR3 loop reads CATSTSGRISEQFF. CDR3 nucleotides: TGTGCCACCAGTACTAGCGGGAGGATTTCTGAGCAGTTCTTC.

This chain joins TRBV3-2 and TRBJ2-2; TRBD1 reflects the table's D call only, with no check against the DNA. TRBV3-2 represents a pseudogene. CDR3 length equals 14 residues. CDR3 nucleotide sequence: TGTGCCAGCAGGCTGATTGGGGGGGCCGGGGAGCTGTTTTTT. Encoded protein: CASRLIGGAGELFF.

The chain couples TRBV5-1 to TRBJ2-5; D could derive from TRBD1 or TRBD2 (5 bases each). The CDR3 covers 13 residues. V lost 5 bases and J 5 bases, leaving 13 bases between the germline ends. Per germline, CDR1 SGHRS and CDR2 YFSETQ. Here the CDR3 reads CASSQVGDETQYF. The CDR3 DNA follows: TGCGCCAGCAGTCAAGTCGGGGACGAGACCCAGTACTTC.

Remarks on this clonotype: This sequence may be a read error, since a much larger clone differs from it by one base. V gene TRBV6-5 combines with J gene TRBJ1-1; tentatively, D is TRBD1 (5 bases). The germline gives CDR1 MNHEY, CDR2 SVGAGI. This CDR3 has 15 residues. The CDR3 sequence is CASSYRRAGGTEASF. The CDR3 DNA reads TGTGCCAGCAGTTATCGGAGGGCGGGCGGGACTGAAGCTTCCTTT.

V gene TRBV27 combines with J gene TRBJ1-4, with 7 nucleotides matching TRBD1. The CDR3 is made up of 14 amino acids. V dropped 6 bases and J dropped 8; count of bases not matched to a gene: 9. Looked up from germline, CDR1 is MNHEY and CDR2 is SMNVEV (reference sequence). The DNA of the CDR3 is TGTGCCAGCAGGCGGACAGGAGTGGGGGAAAAACTGTTTTTT. This translates into CASRRTGVGEKLFF.

Ten or more counts support this clonotype. The chain joins TRBV30 to TRBJ2-2; D remains unclear. The CDR3 is made up of 15 amino acids. Deletions cut 0 bases from V and 3 bases from J, with 11 bases between. CDR1 and CDR2 (germline): GTSNPN, SVGIG (reference sequence). CDR3 DNA sequence: TGTGCCTGGAGTGTACCGTCGACTGACACCGGGGAGCTGTTTTTT. Protein sequence: CAWSVPSTDTGELFF.